The rows below give T cell receptor beta chains drawn from one sample of a study of blood T cell repertoires in COVID-19. Using immunoSEQ multiplex PCR, the repertoire was profiled, and TCRdb retains in-frame clones only, with some absent. The sample shows about 300,000 clones, more than 75% of them seen only once. Sequencing was carried out using peripheral blood. These receptors were taken from a man in his sixties or seventies with acute or convalescent COVID-19. The CDR3 runs from the conserved cysteine through the conserved F or W. The D gene is left open where the match is weak. Clone size is given for some rows only: seen once, a few or many times, or a class if the clone is expanded.

>NA|TRBD2|TRBV3-1/TRBV3-2|TRBJ2-4
TGTGCCAGCAGCCCGGGACTAGCGGGGGGCCTAAACATTCAGTACTTC
CASSPGLAGGLNIQYF
>NA|TRBD2|TRBV5-5|TRBJ2-5
TGTGCCAGCAGCGGACTAGCGGGCCCTCAAGAGACCCAGTACTTC
CASSGLAGPQETQYF
>NA|NA|TRBV21-1|TRBJ2-3
TGTGCCAGCAGCTCAACCGGGACTAGCGGGAGAAATACGCAGTATTTT
CASSSTGTSGRNTQYF
>NA|NA|TRBV4-3|TRBJ1-2
TGCGCCAGCAGCCAAGCTCAGGGTCCCTATGGCTACACCTTC
CASSQAQGPYGYTF
>NA|NA|TRBV29-1|TRBJ1-3
TGCAGCACTACCGAGGGCCTCTCTGGAAACACCATATATTTT
CSTTEGLSGNTIYF
>NA|TRBD1|TRBV24-1|TRBJ2-3
TGTGCCACCAGTGATTTGGTGACAGGGGGCGCAGATACGCAGTATTTT
CATSDLVTGGADTQYF
>NA|TRBD1|TRBV11-2|TRBJ2-7
TGTGCCAGCAGCTCGCCCGGGACAGGGGGTTACGAGCAGTACTTC
CASSSPGTGGYEQYF
>NA|TRBD2|TRBV7-2|TRBJ2-1
TGTGCCAGCAGCTTAACCTTAGCGGGAGGGACTACCTACAATGAGCAGTTCTTC
CASSLTLAGGTTYNEQFF
>NA|TRBD1|TRBV13|TRBJ2-7
TGTGCCAGCAGCAACGGGGGACAGGGGGCCTACGAGCAGTACTTC
CASSNGGQGAYEQYF
>NA|TRBD1|TRBV14|TRBJ1-2
TGTGCCAGCAGCCAAAATACAGGGGGCTATGGCTACACCTTC
CASSQNTGGYGYTF
>NA|NA|TRBV25-1|TRBJ1-1
TGTGCCAGCACCTTGAACACTGAAGCTTTCTTT
CASTLNTEAFF
>once|NA|TRBV29-1|TRBJ1-5
TGCAGCGTTGTTGACAGACTGGGTCAGCCCCAGCATTTT
CSVVDRLGQPQHF
>once|TRBD1|TRBV30|TRBJ1-2
TGTGCCTGGGGCAGGGACAGGGCGCGGTATGGCTACACCTTC
CAWGRDRARYGYTF
>NA|TRBD2|TRBV5-4|TRBJ2-7
TGTGCCAGCAGCCTGGCTCGGGCTAGCGGGAGCGGGAACGAGCAGTACTTC
CASSLARASGSGNEQYF
>NA|TRBD2|TRBV20-1|TRBJ2-1
TGCAGTGCTAGTTTGGGGCTAGCGGGGTACTCCTACAATGAGCAGTTCTTC
CSASLGLAGYSYNEQFF
>NA|NA|TRBV2|TRBJ2-4
TGTGCCAGCAGTGACAGGGGTGGCATTCAGTACTTC
CASSDRGGIQYF
>NA|NA|TRBV6-5|TRBJ1-2
TGTGCCAGCAGTCCCGGGACACTTCTCGGCTACACCTTC
CASSPGTLLGYTF
>few|NA|TRBV28|TRBJ1-4
TGTGCCAGCAGTTTGCCCGGCCAGGGTGGGGTCATGAATGAAAAACTGTTTTTT
CASSLPGQGGVMNEKLFF
>NA|NA|TRBV3-1/TRBV3-2|TRBJ1-2
TGTGCCAGCAGCTACGGACAGTCGCTCTCTGGCTACACCTTC
CASSYGQSLSGYTF
>NA|TRBD1|TRBV7-9|TRBJ1-2
TGTGCCAGCAGCCCAGAGGCAGGGGGCATTGGCTACACCTTC
CASSPEAGGIGYTF
>NA|TRBD1|TRBV7-2|TRBJ1-5
TGTGCCAGCAGCTTAGCCGGGACAGGGGGCTCTAGTCAGCCCCAGCATTTT
CASSLAGTGGSSQPQHF
>NA|NA|TRBV30|TRBJ1-1
TGTGCCTGGGGTAGGGGCACTGAAGCTTTCTTT
CAWGRGTEAFF
>NA|TRBD1|TRBV3-1/TRBV3-2|TRBJ2-7
TGTGCCAGCAGCCAGTATGGTCGGGACAGGGGGTCAGTGCAGTACTTC
CASSQYGRDRGSVQYF
>NA|TRBD1|TRBV7-8|TRBJ1-6
TGTGCCAGCAGCTCGGGACAGGGGGATTCACCCCTCCACTTT
CASSSGQGDSPLHF
>NA|TRBD1|TRBV3-1/TRBV3-2|TRBJ2-7
TGTGCCAGCGCTTGGGACAGTAGGAACGAGCAGTACTTC
CASAWDSRNEQYF
>NA|NA|TRBV18|TRBJ2-1
TGTGCCAGCTCACCAGCGGGGTTCTCGAACAATGAGCAGTTCTTC
CASSPAGFSNNEQFF
>NA|NA|TRBV6-5|TRBJ1-5
TGTGCCAGCAGTCCCACTCCGGGTCAGCCCCAGCATTTT
CASSPTPGQPQHF
>NA|NA|TRBV6-6|TRBJ2-2
TGTGCCAGCAGTTACGAGTACTTCAACACCGGGGAGCTGTTTTTT
CASSYEYFNTGELFF
>NA|TRBD1|TRBV6-5|TRBJ1-1
TGTGCCAGCAGCCAGACAGGGGCCCTGTCGACTGAAGCTTTCTTT
CASSQTGALSTEAFF
>NA|NA|TRBV28|TRBJ1-6
TGTGCCAGCAGTCCCTCTTATAATTCACCCCTCCACTTT
CASSPSYNSPLHF